This T cell receptor (beta chain) was retrieved from a study of T and B cells in COVID-19 patients. General study findings and limits: Active COVID-19 showed highly clonal TRB repertoires; recovery showed diversity and richness above healthy donors.

Trimming removed 3 bases at V and 6 bases at J, with 14 bases between. This CDR3 spans 15 amino acids. Germline V gene sequence: CDR1 LNHDA, CDR2 SQIVND (reference sequence). Multiplex PCR with BIOMED2 TRB-A/B primer pools amplified TRB rearrangements. Each CDR3 protein is one row after TCRdb ran MiXCR on the multiplex PCR reads. This sample has under 20,000 distinct CDR3 sequences; around a quarter occur once, and the top ten carry about 3%. By frequency in the sample, this clonotype is medium-sized (0.01 to 0.1%). What it binds is unknown. Blood genomic DNA input for TRB amplification was about 220-500 ng.

This chain connects TRBV19 to TRBJ2-2; D is perhaps TRBD1 or TRBD2 (5 bases each). The receptor's source is a human donor who had recovered from COVID-19. The sample consisted of blood. The CDR3 nucleotides read TGTGCCAGTAGTATCGGGACCCGAGGCGCCGGGGAGCTGTTTTTT. Translation: CASSIGTRGAGELFF. Filled out from reference TRBV19 and TRBJ2-2, the complete variable domain reads DGGITQSPKYLFRKEGQNVTLSCEQNLNHDAMYWYRQDPGQGLRLIYYSQIVNDFQKGDIAEGYSVSREKKESFPLTVTSAQKNPTAFYLCASSIGTRGAGELFFGEGSRLTVL.